This T cell receptor (beta chain) is from a study of CD8+ T cells in alopecia areata. Sequencing templates came from extracted RNA that was reverse transcribed into cDNA. Assay used: immunoSEQ multiplex PCR; TCRdb lists only in-frame clones, some missing. The data hold roughly 100,000 clones, with under 90% observed a single time. Treatment of the sample: oral pan-JAK inhibitor, 5-10 mg twice daily. V lost 4 bases and J 0 bases, leaving 7 bases between the germline ends. Germline assignment: CDR1 KGHSH and CDR2 LQKENI. This CDR3 spans 13 amino acids. This clone is categorized as medium-sized (0.01 to 0.1%).

The sample consisted of CD8+ T cells sorted from blood, taken at week 34, from a patient treated with tofacitinib. The clonotype originates from a human donor with alopecia areata. The V gene is TRBV18, the J gene TRBJ2-7, with D unclear. CDR3: CASSHGSSYEQYF. As DNA, the CDR3 is TGTGCCAGCTCACACGGGTCCTCCTACGAGCAGTACTTC.